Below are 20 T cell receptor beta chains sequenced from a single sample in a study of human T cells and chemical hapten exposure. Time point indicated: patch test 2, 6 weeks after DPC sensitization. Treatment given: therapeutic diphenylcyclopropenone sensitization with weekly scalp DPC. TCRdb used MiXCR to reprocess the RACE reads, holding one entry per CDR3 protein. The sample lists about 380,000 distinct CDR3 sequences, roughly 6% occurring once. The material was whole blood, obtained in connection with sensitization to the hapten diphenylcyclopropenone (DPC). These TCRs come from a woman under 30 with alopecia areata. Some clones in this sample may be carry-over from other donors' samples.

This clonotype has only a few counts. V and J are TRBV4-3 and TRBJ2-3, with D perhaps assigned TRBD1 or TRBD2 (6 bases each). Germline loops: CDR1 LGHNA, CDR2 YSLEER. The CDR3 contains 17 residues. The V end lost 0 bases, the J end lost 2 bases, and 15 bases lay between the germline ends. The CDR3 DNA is TGCGCCAGCAGCCAAGACTATTCGGGGGCCCCCACAGATACGCAGTATTTT. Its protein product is CASSQDYSGAPTDTQYF.

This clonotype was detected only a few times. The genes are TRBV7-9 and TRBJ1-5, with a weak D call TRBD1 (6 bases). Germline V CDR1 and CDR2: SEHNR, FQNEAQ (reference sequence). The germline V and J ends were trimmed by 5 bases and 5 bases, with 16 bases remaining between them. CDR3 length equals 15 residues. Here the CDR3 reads CASSRGGQGYQPQHF. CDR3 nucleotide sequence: TGTGCCAGCAGCCGCGGGGGGCAGGGATATCAGCCCCAGCATTTT.

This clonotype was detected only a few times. The CDR3 protein is CASSQKLTGYNEQFF. The CDR3 nucleotides are TGCGCCAGCAGCCAGAAACTCACAGGTTACAATGAGCAGTTCTTC. The chain carries TRBV4-3 and TRBJ2-1, with a weak D call TRBD1 (5 bases). Trimming removed 3 bases at V and 4 bases at J, with 13 bases between. Germline V gives CDR1 LGHNA, CDR2 YSLEER. The CDR3 is 15 residues long.

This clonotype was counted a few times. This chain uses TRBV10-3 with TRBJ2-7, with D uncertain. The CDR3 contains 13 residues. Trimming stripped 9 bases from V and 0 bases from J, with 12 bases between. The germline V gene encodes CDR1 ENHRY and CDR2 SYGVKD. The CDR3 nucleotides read TGTGCCATTCGGCCTCAGAGCTCCTACGAGCAGTACTTC. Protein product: CAIRPQSSYEQYF.

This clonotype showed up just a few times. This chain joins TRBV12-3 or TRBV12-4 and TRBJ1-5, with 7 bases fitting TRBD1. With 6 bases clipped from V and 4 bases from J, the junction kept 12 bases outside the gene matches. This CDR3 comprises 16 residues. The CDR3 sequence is CASRRAGQGGNQPQHF. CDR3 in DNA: TGTGCCAGCAGACGCGCGGGGCAGGGGGGGAATCAGCCCCAGCATTTT.

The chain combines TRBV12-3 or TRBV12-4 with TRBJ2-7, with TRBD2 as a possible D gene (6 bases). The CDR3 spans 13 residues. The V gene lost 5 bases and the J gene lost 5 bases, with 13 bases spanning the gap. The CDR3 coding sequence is TGTGCCAGCAGTCCGGGGAGGTACAACGAGCAGTACTTC. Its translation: CASSPGRYNEQYF.

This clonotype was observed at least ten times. CDR3 nucleotides: TGTGCCAGCAGCTTAGGTCATGGGATGGGTGAGCAGTTCTTC. It encodes CASSLGHGMGEQFF. This chain uses TRBV7-2 with TRBJ2-1; D gene uncertain. This CDR3 has 14 amino acids. Trimming took off 1 base at V and 9 bases at J, with 13 bases between the two ends. Germline V gene lookup returns CDR1 SGHTA and CDR2 FQGNSA. Variable domain in full (rest from reference TRBV7-2 and TRBJ2-1): GAGVSQSPSNKVTEKGKDVELRCDPISGHTALYWYRQSLGQGLEFLIYFQGNSAPDKSGLPSDRFSAERTGGSVSTLTIQRTQQEDSAVYLCASSLGHGMGEQFFGPGTRLTVL.

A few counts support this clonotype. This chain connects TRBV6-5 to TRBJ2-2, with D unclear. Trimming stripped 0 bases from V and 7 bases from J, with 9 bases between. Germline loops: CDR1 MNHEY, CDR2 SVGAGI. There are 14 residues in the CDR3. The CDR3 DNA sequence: TGTGCCAGCAGTTACTCCCGCCCCCTCGGGGAGCTGTTTTTT. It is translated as CASSYSRPLGELFF.

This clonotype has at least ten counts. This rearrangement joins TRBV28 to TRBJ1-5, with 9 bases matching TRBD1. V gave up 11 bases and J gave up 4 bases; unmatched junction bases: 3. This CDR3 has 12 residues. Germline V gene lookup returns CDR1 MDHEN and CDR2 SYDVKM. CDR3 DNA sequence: TGTGCCTCCGGGACAGGGAATCAGCCCCAGCATTTT. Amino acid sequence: CASGTGNQPQHF.

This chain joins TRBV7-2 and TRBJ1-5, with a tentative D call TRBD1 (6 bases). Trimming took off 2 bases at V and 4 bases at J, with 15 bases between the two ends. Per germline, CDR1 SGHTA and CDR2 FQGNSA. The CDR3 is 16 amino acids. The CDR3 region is CASSLPVTGVNQPQHF. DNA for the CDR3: TGTGCCAGCAGCTTACCAGTGACAGGAGTTAATCAGCCCCAGCATTTT.

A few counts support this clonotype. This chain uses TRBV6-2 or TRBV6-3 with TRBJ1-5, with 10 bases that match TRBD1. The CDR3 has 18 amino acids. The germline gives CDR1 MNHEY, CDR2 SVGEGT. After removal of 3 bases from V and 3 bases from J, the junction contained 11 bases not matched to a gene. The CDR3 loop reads CASSYHGTGANLNQPQHF. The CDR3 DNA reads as TGTGCCAGCAGTTATCATGGGACAGGGGCTAACCTCAATCAGCCCCAGCATTTT.

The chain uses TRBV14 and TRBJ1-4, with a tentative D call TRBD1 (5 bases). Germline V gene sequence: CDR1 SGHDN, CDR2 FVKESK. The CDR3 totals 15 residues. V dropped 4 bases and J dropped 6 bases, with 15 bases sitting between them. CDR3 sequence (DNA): TGTGCCAGCAGCCTCCGGGACGCTGCAGATGAAAAACTGTTTTTT. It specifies CASSLRDAADEKLFF.

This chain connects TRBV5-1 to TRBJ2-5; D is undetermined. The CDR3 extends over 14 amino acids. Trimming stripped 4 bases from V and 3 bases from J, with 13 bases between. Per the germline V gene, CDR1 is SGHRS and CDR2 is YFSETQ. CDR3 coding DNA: TGCGCCAGCAGCCCCCAGGTCCATAAAGAGACCCAGTACTTC. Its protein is CASSPQVHKETQYF.

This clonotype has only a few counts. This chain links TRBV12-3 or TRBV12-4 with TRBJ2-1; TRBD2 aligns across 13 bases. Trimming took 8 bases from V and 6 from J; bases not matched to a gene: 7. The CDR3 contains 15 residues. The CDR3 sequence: CASVPGTSGANEQFF. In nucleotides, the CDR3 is TGTGCCAGCGTCCCCGGGACTAGCGGGGCCAATGAGCAGTTCTTC.

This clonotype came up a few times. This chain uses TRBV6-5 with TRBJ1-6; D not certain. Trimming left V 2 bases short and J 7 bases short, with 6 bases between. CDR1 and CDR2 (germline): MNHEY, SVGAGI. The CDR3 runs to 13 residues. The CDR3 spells CASSYRENSPLHF. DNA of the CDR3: TGTGCCAGCAGTTACCGGGAGAATTCACCCCTCCACTTT.

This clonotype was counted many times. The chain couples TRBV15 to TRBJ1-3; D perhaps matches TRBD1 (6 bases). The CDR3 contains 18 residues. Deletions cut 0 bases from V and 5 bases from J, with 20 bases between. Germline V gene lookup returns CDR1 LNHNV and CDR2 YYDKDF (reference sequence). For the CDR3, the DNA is TGTGCCACCAGCAGAGATCCTAGGGGGGTGGAAAGGCGAAACACCATATATTTT. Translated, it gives CATSRDPRGVERRNTIYF. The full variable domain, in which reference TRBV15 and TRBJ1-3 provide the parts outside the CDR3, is DAMVIQNPRYQVTQFGKPVTLSCSQTLNHNVMYWYQQKSSQAPKLLFHYYDKDFNNEADTPDNFQSRRPNTSFCFLDIRSPGLGDTAMYLCATSRDPRGVERRNTIYFGEGSWLTVV.

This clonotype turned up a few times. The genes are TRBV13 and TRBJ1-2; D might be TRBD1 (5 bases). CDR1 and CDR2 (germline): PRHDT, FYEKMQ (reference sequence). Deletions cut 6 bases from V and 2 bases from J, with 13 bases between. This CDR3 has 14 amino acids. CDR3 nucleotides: TGTGCCAGCAGTTCAACAGGACGGAACTATGGCTACACCTTC. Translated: CASSSTGRNYGYTF. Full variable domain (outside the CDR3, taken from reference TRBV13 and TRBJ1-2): AAGVIQSPRHLIKEKRETATLKCYPIPRHDTVYWYQQGPGQDPQFLISFYEKMQSDKGSIPDRFSAQQFSDYHSELNMSSLELGDSALYFCASSSTGRNYGYTFGSGTRLTVV.

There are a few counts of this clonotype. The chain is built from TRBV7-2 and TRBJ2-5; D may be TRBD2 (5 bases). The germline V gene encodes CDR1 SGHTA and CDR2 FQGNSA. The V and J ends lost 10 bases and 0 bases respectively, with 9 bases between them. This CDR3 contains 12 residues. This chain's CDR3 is CATGGNQETQYF. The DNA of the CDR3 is TGTGCCACAGGAGGAAACCAAGAGACCCAGTACTTC.

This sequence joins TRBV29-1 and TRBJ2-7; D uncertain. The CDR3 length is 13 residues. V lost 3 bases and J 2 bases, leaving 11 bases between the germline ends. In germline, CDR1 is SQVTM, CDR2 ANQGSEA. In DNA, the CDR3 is TGCAGCGTTGAGCTGGCCACAACCTACGAGCAGTACTTC. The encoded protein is CSVELATTYEQYF.

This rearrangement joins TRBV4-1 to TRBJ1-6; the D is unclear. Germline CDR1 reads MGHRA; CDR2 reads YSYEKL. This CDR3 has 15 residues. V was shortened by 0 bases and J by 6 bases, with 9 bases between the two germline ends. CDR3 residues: CASSQDHNSNSPLHF. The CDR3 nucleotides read TGCGCCAGCAGCCAAGATCATAACAGTAATTCACCCCTCCACTTT.